This record looks at one T cell receptor beta chain sequence and its context. Its antigen is undetermined. This specimen belongs to a study of cytomegalovirus exposure and HLA in healthy donors. For the study at large: Earlier work reported around 110 million unique TCR beta sequences from about 179 million T cells.

The primer mix had 60 Vbeta and 13 Jbeta primers. Sequencing was performed with immunoSEQ multiplex PCR; in TCRdb, only in-frame clones are kept and a portion is missing. The repertoire consists of approximately 130,000 clones, with about 80% occurring once and the leading ten covering 1% to 1.5%. CDR3 size: 17 residues. Trimming left V 0 bases short and J 0 bases short, with 13 bases between. Germline V lookup: CDR1 MGHRA, CDR2 YSYEKL. Study results and limitations: Further analysis, carried out later, found HLA-associated TCR beta chains more clonally expanded than equally common other chains. Follow-up analysis later connected one missense variant in DCLRE1C with trimming of TCR beta V- and J-genes.

This clonotype originated in a girl aged 2-10 years in good health and CMV-seronegative. This chain connects TRBV4-1 to TRBJ2-3; possibly TRBD2 for D (6 bases). Sequenced sample: PBMCs. CDR3 sequence reads: CASSQDALATSTDTQYF. CDR3 DNA: TGCGCCAGCAGCCAAGACGCCCTAGCGACAAGCACAGATACGCAGTATTTT.